Listed below are T cell receptor beta chains from one sample, sequenced in a study of cytomegalovirus exposure and HLA in healthy donors. TCRdb's table, derived via immunoSEQ multiplex PCR, lists solely in-frame clones and lacks some. The sample consists of about 82,000 clones, roughly a tenth of them appearing once. The sequenced sample consisted of PBMCs. The receptors come from a man between 60 and 75 years old in good health and CMV-seropositive. Both conserved end residues are part of each CDR3.

v_call	j_call	cdr3_aa
TRBV5-1	TRBJ2-2	CASSLQGLDTGELFF
TRBV7-8	TRBJ2-2	CASSLGGRPTGELFF
TRBV29-1	TRBJ2-5	CSDRTGEETQYF
TRBV25-1	TRBJ2-1	CASSEWDGRGDNEQFF
TRBV5-1	TRBJ2-2	CASSTRVTGELFF
TRBV9	TRBJ1-5	CASSGGLPNQPQHF
TRBV27	TRBJ1-4	CASSLDRREKLFF
TRBV28	TRBJ2-7	CASSSQEAASSYEQYF
TRBV18	TRBJ1-1	CASSPSGEPTEAFF
TRBV19	TRBJ1-1	CASSTRGGESTEAFF
TRBV9	TRBJ1-1	CASSELGGANVKNTEAFF